Sequencing of this T cell receptor beta chain was carried out in a study of tumor-infiltrating lymphocytes in oesophageal squamous cell carcinoma. This CDR3 has 18 residues. Germline V gene lookup returns CDR1 SGHTA and CDR2 FQGNSA. TCRdb called the PCR reads again in MiXCR, with one record for every CDR3 protein. The table records more than 10,000 distinct CDR3 sequences, about 55% of them present only once. The sample comprised esophageal tumor tissue. The chain has TRBV7-2 and TRBJ2-5, with TRBD2 matching over 9 bases. The end of the DNA aligns better with TRBJ2-1, so the J call may be wrong. This receptor was taken from a female donor with esophageal squamous cell carcinoma. CDR3 amino acids: CASSLASTAGTSLNEQFF. CDR3 coding DNA: TGTGCCAGCAGCTTAGCGAGTACCGCCGGGACTAGCCTCAATGAGCAGTTCTTC.